One and the same sample provided the 4 T cell receptor beta chains below, sequenced in a study of human T cells and chemical hapten exposure. Time point in this sample: patch test 1, 2 weeks after DPC sensitization. Treatment in this sample: therapeutic diphenylcyclopropenone sensitization with weekly scalp DPC. TCRdb processed the RACE reads anew with MiXCR; each CDR3 protein has one entry. This repertoire shows tens of thousands of distinct CDR3 sequences, about 11% found once; its top ten account for less than 2.5%. The sample in question was whole blood, obtained in connection with sensitization to the hapten diphenylcyclopropenone (DPC). The receptors were gathered from a middle-aged man with alopecia areata. Some clones in this sample may be carry-over from other donors' samples.

The CDR3 reads CASGSYEGAGSPLHF. The CDR3 bases are TGTGCCAGCGGCTCCTACGAGGGCGCAGGTTCACCCCTCCACTTT. The chain carries TRBV6-1 and TRBJ1-6, with D uncertain. Per the germline V gene, CDR1 is MNHNS and CDR2 is SASEGT. The CDR3 has 15 residues. Trimming took 8 bases from V and 9 from J, leaving 20 bases between them.

The V call is TRBV4-3, the J call TRBJ2-3; 7 nucleotides agree with TRBD2. The germline gives CDR1 LGHNA, CDR2 YSLEER. CDR3 length equals 18 residues. After removal of 2 bases from V and 0 bases from J, the junction contained 11 bases not matched to a gene. CDR3 nucleotides: TGCGCCAGCAGCCAACGGGCTAGCGGTTATACTAGCACAGATACGCAGTATTTT. As protein: CASSQRASGYTSTDTQYF.

The chain is built from TRBV6-5 and TRBJ1-5; D call uncertain. Trimming took 6 bases from V and 0 from J, leaving 18 bases between them. The CDR3 is made up of 17 amino acids. Germline V gene data show CDR1 as MNHEY and CDR2 as SVGAGI. The CDR3 loop reads CASRTGGSGYSNQPQHF. In nucleotides, the CDR3 is TGTGCCAGCAGGACGGGCGGAAGTGGGTATAGCAATCAGCCCCAGCATTTT.

This clonotype was counted a few times. The chain uses TRBV28 and TRBJ1-5; maybe TRBD1 (5 bases). There are 13 residues in the CDR3. V gave up 3 bases and J gave up 5 bases, with 8 bases separating them. Per germline, CDR1 MDHEN and CDR2 SYDVKM. CDR3 nucleotide sequence: TGTGCCAGCAGTTTGGGCAGGGATCAGCCCCAGCATTTT. Its translation: CASSLGRDQPQHF.